These 3 T cell receptor beta chains were sequenced from one sample in a study of cytomegalovirus exposure and HLA in healthy donors. Amplification used 60 Vbeta primers and 13 Jbeta primers. Method: immunoSEQ multiplex PCR; TCRdb's copy keeps in-frame clones and lacks some. The top ten clones hold roughly 36% of a sample with roughly 55,000 clones, approximately 71% of them seen once. The sample was PBMCs. The receptor source for this set is a man between 40 and 49 years old in good health and CMV-seropositive.

The chain combines TRBV5-1 with TRBJ2-5; D unclear. CDR3 length equals 14 residues. Between the trimmed V and J ends, which lost 4 bases and 1 base, there was a span of 11 bases. The germline gives CDR1 SGHRS, CDR2 YFSETQ. The CDR3 loop reads CASSEPLAQETQYF. CDR3 in DNA: TGCGCCAGCAGCGAGCCTTTAGCCCAAGAGACCCAGTACTTC.

V gene TRBV5-4 combines with J gene TRBJ1-2; 10 bases line up with TRBD1. CDR1 and CDR2 from the germline V gene are SGHNT and YYREEE (reference sequence). The ends lost 4 bases at V and 7 bases at J; junction bases unmatched: 10. This CDR3 region has 15 residues. The CDR3 DNA reads TGTGCCAGCAGCAGCCCGGGACAGGGGTCTTTTGGCTACACCTTC. It specifies CASSSPGQGSFGYTF.

V usage is TRBV18 and J usage is TRBJ2-7, with 11 bases that match TRBD1. This CDR3 spans 14 amino acids. J lost 6 bases, V lost 6 bases, and 7 bases had no gene match. CDR1 KGHSH and CDR2 LQKENI come from the germline V gene. In DNA, the CDR3 is TGTGCCAGCTCCCCGGACAGGGGGCAGGGCGAGCAGTACTTC. It specifies CASSPDRGQGEQYF. The whole variable domain, filled in from reference TRBV18 and TRBJ2-7, reads NAGVMQNPRHLVRRRGQEARLRCSPMKGHSHVYWYRQLPEEGLKFMVYLQKENIIDESGMPKERFSAEFPKEGPSILRIQQVVRGDSAAYFCASSPDRGQGEQYFGPGTRLTVT.